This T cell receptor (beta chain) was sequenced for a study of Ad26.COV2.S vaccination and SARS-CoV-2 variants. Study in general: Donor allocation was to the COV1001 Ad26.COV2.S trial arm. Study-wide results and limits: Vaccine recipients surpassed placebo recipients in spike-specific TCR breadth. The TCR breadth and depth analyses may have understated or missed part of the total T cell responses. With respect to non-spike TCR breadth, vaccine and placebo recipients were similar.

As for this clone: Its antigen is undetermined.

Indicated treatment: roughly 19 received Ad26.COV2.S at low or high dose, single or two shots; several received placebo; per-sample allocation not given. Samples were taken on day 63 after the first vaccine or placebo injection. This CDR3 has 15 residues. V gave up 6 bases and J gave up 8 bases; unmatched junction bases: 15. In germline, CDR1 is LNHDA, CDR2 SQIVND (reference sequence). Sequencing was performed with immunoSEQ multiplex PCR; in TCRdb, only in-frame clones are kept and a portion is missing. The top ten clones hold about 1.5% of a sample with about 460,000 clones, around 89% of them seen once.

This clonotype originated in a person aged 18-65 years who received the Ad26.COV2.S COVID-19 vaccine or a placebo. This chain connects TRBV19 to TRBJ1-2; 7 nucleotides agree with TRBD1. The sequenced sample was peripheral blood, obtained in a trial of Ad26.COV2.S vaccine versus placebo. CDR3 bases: TGTGCCAGTAGCTCCCCTAGGGGGCGAAATGACGGCTACACCTTC. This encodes CASSSPRGRNDGYTF.